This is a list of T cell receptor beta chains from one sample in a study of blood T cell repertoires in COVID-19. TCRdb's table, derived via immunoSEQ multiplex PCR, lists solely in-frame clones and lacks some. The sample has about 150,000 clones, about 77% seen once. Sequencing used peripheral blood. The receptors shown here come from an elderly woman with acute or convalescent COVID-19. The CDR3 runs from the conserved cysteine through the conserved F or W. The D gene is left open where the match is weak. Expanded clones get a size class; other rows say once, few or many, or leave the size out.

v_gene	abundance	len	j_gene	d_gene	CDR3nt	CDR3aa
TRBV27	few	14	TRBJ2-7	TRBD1	TGTGCCAGCAGTTTAGGGCAGGGGGCCTACGAGCAGTACTTC	CASSLGQGAYEQYF
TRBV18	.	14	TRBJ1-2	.	TGTGCCAGCTCACCATCGAGGGATAACTATGGCTACACCTTC	CASSPSRDNYGYTF
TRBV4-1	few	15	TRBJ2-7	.	TGCGCCAGCAGCCAAGGGGCAGGGAGGAGCTACGAGCAGTACTTC	CASSQGAGRSYEQYF
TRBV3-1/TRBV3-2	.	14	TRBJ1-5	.	TGTGCCAGCAGCCACCAGGGCAACAATCAGCCCCAGCATTTT	CASSHQGNNQPQHF
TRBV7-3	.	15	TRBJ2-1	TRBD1	TGTGCCAGCAGCCCCGGGACAGGGACCTACAATGAGCAGTTCTTC	CASSPGTGTYNEQFF
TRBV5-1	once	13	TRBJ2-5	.	TGCGCCAGCAGCTTGGAGGCAGGGGAGACCCAGTACTTC	CASSLEAGETQYF
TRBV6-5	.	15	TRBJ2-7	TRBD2	TGTGCCAGCCTCGGGGCTAGCGGGGGGGGCAACGAGCAGTACTTC	CASLGASGGGNEQYF
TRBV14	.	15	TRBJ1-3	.	TGTGCCAGCAGCCAAGATTTCACGCGGCGGCACACCATATATTTT	CASSQDFTRRHTIYF
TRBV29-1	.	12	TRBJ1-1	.	TGCAGCGTCGCCGGGACAAACACTGAAGCTTTCTTT	CSVAGTNTEAFF
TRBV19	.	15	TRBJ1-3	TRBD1	TGTGCCAGTAGTGATCCGGGACAGGGGGGAAACACCATATATTTT	CASSDPGQGGNTIYF
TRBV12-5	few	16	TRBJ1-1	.	TGTGCTAGTGGTTTGGTAATGGGCCCGCAGGGGCAGATGGCTTTCTTT	CASGLVMGPQGQMAFF
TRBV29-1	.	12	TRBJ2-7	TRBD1	TGCAGCGTTGAGTCAGGGGGTCTCGAGCAGTACTTC	CSVESGGLEQYF
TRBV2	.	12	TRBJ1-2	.	TGTGCCAGCAGTGAAGGGCACTATGGCTACACCTTC	CASSEGHYGYTF
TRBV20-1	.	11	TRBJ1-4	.	TGCAGTGCTCAAGGACAGGAAAAACTGTTTTTT	CSAQGQEKLFF
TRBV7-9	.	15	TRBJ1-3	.	TGTGCCAGCAGCTTAGCACAGATCTCTGGAAACACCATATATTTT	CASSLAQISGNTIYF
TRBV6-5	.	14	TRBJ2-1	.	TGTGCCAGCAGTTACGACTACCAAGGTGCTGAGCAGTTCTTC	CASSYDYQGAEQFF
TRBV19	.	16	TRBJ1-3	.	TGTGCCAGTACCACCAGCGGGTCGGGTACAGGAAACACCATATATTTT	CASTTSGSGTGNTIYF
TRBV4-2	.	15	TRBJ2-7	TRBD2	TGTGCCAGCAGCCAGGGACTAGCAGACCCCTACGAGCAGTACTTC	CASSQGLADPYEQYF